The 9 T cell receptor beta chains given below trace back to one sample, sequenced in a study of cytomegalovirus exposure and HLA in healthy donors. PCR was performed using 60 Vbeta and 13 Jbeta primers. The data were produced by immunoSEQ multiplex PCR, yet TCRdb's version contains in-frame clones alone and is incomplete. Among roughly 100,000 clones listed, roughly 86% were seen once. Sequencing was carried out using PBMCs. The source is a woman aged 18-29 years in good health and CMV-seropositive.

The rearrangement links TRBV28 to TRBJ2-7, with D possibly TRBD2 on 5 matching bases. The V end lost 8 bases, the J end lost 2 bases, and 16 bases lay between the germline ends. The germline gives CDR1 MDHEN, CDR2 SYDVKM. CDR3 length: 14 residues. The CDR3 DNA reads TGTGCCAGCGGACTCACCTCGTTGGCCTACGAGCAGTACTTC. Its protein is CASGLTSLAYEQYF.

The CDR3: CATSGVGTATGKLFF. DNA for the CDR3: TGTGCCACCAGCGGGGTTGGGACAGCGACTGGAAAACTGTTTTTT. This chain uses TRBV15 with TRBJ1-4; 7 nucleotides agree with TRBD1. J was trimmed by 10 bases and V by 5 bases; bases with no gene match: 13. Looked up from germline, CDR1 is LNHNV and CDR2 is YYDKDF (reference sequence). The CDR3 runs 15 residues.

The chain links TRBV5-1 to TRBJ2-5, with TRBD1 matching over 8 bases. CDR3 length: 16 residues. Per the germline V gene, CDR1 is SGHRS and CDR2 is YFSETQ. Losses at the gene ends were 4 bases for V and 2 bases for J; bases not matched to a gene: 10. CDR3 nucleotides: TGCGCCAGCAGCCCGACAGGGGCGCAGCCGCAAGAGACCCAGTACTTC. Translating gives CASSPTGAQPQETQYF.

The rearrangement links TRBV6-5 to TRBJ1-2, with 10 bases fitting TRBD1. This CDR3 region has 15 residues. The trim removed 6 bases at V and 3 bases at J, leaving 7 bases unmatched. The germline gives CDR1 MNHEY, CDR2 SVGAGI. The CDR3 DNA sequence: TGTGCCAGCAGACCTGACAGGGGGCCCTACTATGGCTACACCTTC. Its protein is CASRPDRGPYYGYTF.

The rearrangement uses TRBV29-1 and TRBJ2-1, with D possibly TRBD1 on 5 matching bases. Germline assignment: CDR1 SQVTM and CDR2 ANQGSEA. The CDR3 is 13 residues long. Trimming shortened V by 6 bases and J by 8 bases, and 17 bases separated the two germline ends. The CDR3 sequence: CSVFEDIQDEQFF. CDR3 nucleotides: TGCAGCGTGTTCGAGGACATTCAAGATGAGCAGTTCTTC.

The chain joins TRBV13 to TRBJ2-3; no definite D call. In germline, CDR1 is PRHDT, CDR2 FYEKMQ (reference sequence). V was pared by 1 base and J by 10 bases, with 15 bases between. The CDR3 contains 14 residues. The CDR3 loop reads CASSLVSGPNAQYF. CDR3 DNA: TGTGCCAGCAGCTTAGTAAGTGGCCCGAATGCGCAGTATTTT.

The rearrangement joins TRBV6-6 to TRBJ1-6, with no clear D. The CDR3 contains 12 residues. V lost 6 bases and J 10 bases, leaving 10 bases between the germline ends. The germline V gene encodes CDR1 MNHNY and CDR2 SVGAGI (reference sequence). CDR3 coding DNA: TGTGCCAGCAGGATGACAACCTCACCCCTCCACTTT. It translates to CASRMTTSPLHF.

For this clone: The junction does not match germline at one end; this may be a read error. The V call is TRBV5-6, the J call TRBJ2-2; possible D gene TRBD2, 5 bases. This CDR3 comprises 17 residues. From germline, CDR1 is SGHDT and CDR2 YYEEEE. The CDR3 DNA follows: TGTGTCAGCAGCTCGGTTGCGATGGGCGGGCGCACCGGGGAGCTGTTTTTT. Its protein is CVSSSVAMGGRTGELFF.

The chain has TRBV7-9 and TRBJ1-5; unclear D gene. The CDR3 contains 15 residues. CDR1 and CDR2 from the germline V gene are SEHNR and FQNEAQ (reference sequence). V dropped 3 bases and J dropped 6 bases, with 15 bases sitting between them. CDR3 region: CASSLSVEPFQPQHF. In nucleotides, the CDR3 is TGTGCCAGCAGCTTGTCCGTTGAGCCTTTTCAGCCCCAGCATTTT.